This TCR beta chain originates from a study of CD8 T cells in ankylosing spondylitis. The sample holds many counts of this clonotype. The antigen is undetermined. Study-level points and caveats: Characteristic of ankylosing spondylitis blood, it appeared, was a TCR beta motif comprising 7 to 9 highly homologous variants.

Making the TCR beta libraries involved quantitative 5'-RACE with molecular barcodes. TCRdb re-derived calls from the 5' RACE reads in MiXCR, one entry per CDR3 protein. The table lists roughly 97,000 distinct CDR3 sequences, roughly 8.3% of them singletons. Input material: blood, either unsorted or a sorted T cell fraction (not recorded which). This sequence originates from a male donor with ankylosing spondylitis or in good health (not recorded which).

The CDR3 nucleotides are TGTGCCAGTAGTATAGGACTAGCGGGAGAGAGTGAGCAGTTCTTC. It codes for CASSIGLAGESEQFF. The genes are TRBV19 and TRBJ2-1; 12 bases are shared with TRBD2. Germline CDR1 LNHDA, CDR2 SQIVND (reference sequence). This CDR3 has 15 amino acids. The trim removed 1 base at V and 9 bases at J, leaving 4 bases unmatched. Full variable domain (rest looked up from reference TRBV19 and TRBJ2-1): DGGITQSPKYLFRKEGQNVTLSCEQNLNHDAMYWYRQDPGQGLRLIYYSQIVNDFQKGDIAEGYSVSREKKESFPLTVTSAQKNPTAFYLCASSIGLAGESEQFFGPGTRLTVL.